This record covers a single T cell receptor beta chain. Its antigen is unknown. The input lacks base qualities; no much larger clone sits a single base away. This sample stems from a study of blood T cell repertoires in COVID-19 (TCRdb year 2020). With respect to the entire study: Collaborator samples came from the United States, Italy and Spain and covered acute and convalescent phases of COVID-19. Sample metadata almost always included a de-identified subject ID, COVID-19 status, age in years and sex. The samples were drawn from the first 160 participants of the ongoing ImmuneRACE study and from 1,254 subjects provided by 6 global collaborators. The material from the prospective study consisted of cDNA or gDNA derived from T cells, B-cell-depleted T cells, or PBMCs. HLA class I and class II types, where available, came from metadata supplied by the sample provider rather than from assay-based typing. The dataset comprised deeply sampled blood TCRbeta repertoires from subjects exposed to, actively infected with, or recovered from COVID-19. The repertoires were released in a freely available public database intended as a resource for research on the immune response to SARS-CoV-2. Broad study findings and their caveats: The quantity of clinical and demographic metadata differed by source and by participant and was supplied without curation.

The immunoSEQ Assay, a bias-controlled multiplex PCR, was used to amplify TCRbeta CDR3 regions from genomic DNA. The published analysis was carried out like this. The number of nucleated cells in each sample was estimated by amplification of reference gene primers within the assay. To quantify the absolute abundance of each unique TCRbeta CDR3 rearrangement, sequence reads were collapsed and filtered. For each sample, productive Simpson clonality was calculated as the square root of Simpson's diversity index across productive rearrangements. TCRdb provides this immuneACCESS table in a form limited to in-frame rearrangements. Some clones are lacking; in checked studies, under half of them reflect an unresolved V gene, and why the rest are absent is not known. V, J and clone size reflect that table, while D and trimming were determined from the DNA. The sample table contains around 89,000 clones; only one count was recorded for roughly 88% of them. Of the sample, approximately 0.5% falls within the top ten clones.

The collaborating institutions used their own protocols to collect whole blood in K2EDTA tubes. For TCRbeta analysis, collaborators shipped samples in one of three forms: frozen whole blood, isolated PBMCs, or DNA extracted from either of those sample types. Relative to germline, V is 4 bases shorter and J is 4 bases shorter, with 18 bases between their ends. Inclusive of the bounding cysteine and phenylalanine, the CDR3 is 16 residues long. Kept here is only the CDR3 DNA, which spans 48 bases and is read in frame from base 1. Taken from the germline V gene, the CDR1 and CDR2 loops are SGHNT and YENEEA.

The receptor comes from a man aged 55-75 years with acute or convalescent COVID-19. What was sequenced was peripheral blood. This sequence uses TRBV11-3 and TRBJ2-3; matching of 6 bases hints at TRBD2 as the D gene. The nucleotides read TGTGCCAGCAGCTCGTGGACCGGGACTTCACCAGATACGCAGTATTTT. Its protein is CASSSWTGTSPDTQYF.